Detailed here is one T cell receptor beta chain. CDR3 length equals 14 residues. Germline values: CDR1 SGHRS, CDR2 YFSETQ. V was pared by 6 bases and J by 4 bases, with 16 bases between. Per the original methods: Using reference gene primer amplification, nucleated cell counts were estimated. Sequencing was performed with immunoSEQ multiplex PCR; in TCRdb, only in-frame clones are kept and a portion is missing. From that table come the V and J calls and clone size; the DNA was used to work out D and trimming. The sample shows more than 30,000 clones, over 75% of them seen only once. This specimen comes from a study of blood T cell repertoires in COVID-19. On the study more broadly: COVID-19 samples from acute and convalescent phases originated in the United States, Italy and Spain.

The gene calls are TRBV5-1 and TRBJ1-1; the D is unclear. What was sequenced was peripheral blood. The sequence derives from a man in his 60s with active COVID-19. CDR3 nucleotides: TGCGCCAGCAAGTTGGAGGTAACGCTCACTGAAGCTTTCTTT. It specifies CASKLEVTLTEAFF.